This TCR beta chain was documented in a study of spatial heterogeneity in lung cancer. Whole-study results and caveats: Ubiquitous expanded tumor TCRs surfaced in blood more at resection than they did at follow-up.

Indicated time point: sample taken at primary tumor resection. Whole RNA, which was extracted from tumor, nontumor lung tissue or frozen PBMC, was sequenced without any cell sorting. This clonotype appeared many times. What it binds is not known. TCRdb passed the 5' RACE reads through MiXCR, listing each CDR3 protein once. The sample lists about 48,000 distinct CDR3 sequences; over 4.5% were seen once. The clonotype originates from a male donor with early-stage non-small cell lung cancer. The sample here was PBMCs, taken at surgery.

Written as DNA, the CDR3 is TGTGCCACCAGTGACCCCGGGACAGACTTACACTGCGGCCGAGAAGCTTTCTTT. Translating it yields CATSDPGTDLHCGREAFF. The V and J genes are TRBV24-1 and TRBJ1-1, with 7 bases lining up with TRBD1. Per the germline V gene, CDR1 is KGHDR and CDR2 is SFDVKD. With V trimmed by 4 bases and J by 8 bases, 21 bases remained unmatched. This CDR3 region has 18 residues.